This entry describes one T cell receptor (beta chain). Germline trimming cut 5 bases from V and 0 bases from J; bases unmatched to any gene: 8. Looked up from germline, CDR1 is SGHAT and CDR2 is FQNNGV. This CDR3 comprises 16 residues. The entry originates in a study of blood T cell repertoires in COVID-19. About the study: Material from acute and convalescent COVID-19 was sourced from the United States, Italy and Spain.

In the original analysis: By means of reference gene primer amplification, nucleated cell counts were estimated. TCRdb's copy holds only in-frame clones and misses some; the assay was immunoSEQ multiplex PCR. That table is the source of V, J and clone size, and D and trimming were worked out from the DNA. The sample lists some 250,000 clones, over 65% occurring once. The sequencing sample was made of peripheral blood. This sequence joins TRBV11-2 and TRBJ2-3; 7 positions agree with TRBD1. The receptor comes from an elderly woman with acute or convalescent COVID-19. The CDR3 nucleotides read TGTGCCAGCAGCAAGACGACAGGGCCGAGCACAGATACGCAGTATTTT. Amino acid sequence: CASSKTTGPSTDTQYF.